The rows below give T cell receptor beta chains drawn from one sample of a study of T cells after yellow fever vaccination. One entry per CDR3 protein results from TCRdb running MiXCR on the 5' RACE reads. The data show about 320,000 distinct CDR3 sequences, about 10% seen once. This specimen was CD4+ T cells sorted from PBMCs, taken 45 days after the yellow fever booster vaccination. Every receptor here comes from a man between 18 and 35 years old who received the YFV17D yellow fever vaccine. CDR3s include the opening cysteine and the closing phenylalanine or tryptophan. The D gene is left open where the match is weak. Size is stated for part of the rows, as once, few or many counts, or as a class when the clone is expanded.

CASSRWEVQETQYF | TGTGCCAGTAGTAGGTGGGAAGTCCAAGAGACCCAGTACTTC | TRBJ2-5 | TRBV3-1 | . | .
CASSLASGGAREQFF | TGTGCCAGCAGTTTAGCTAGCGGGGGGGCTCGGGAGCAGTTCTTC | TRBJ2-1 | TRBV28 | TRBD2 | .
CSAAPPDRGSSYNSPLHF | TGCAGTGCCGCCCCTCCGGACAGGGGGAGCTCCTATAATTCACCCCTCCACTTT | TRBJ1-6 | TRBV20-1 | TRBD1 | few
CASSLARIRAHGNTIYF | TGTGCCAGCAGCTTAGCGCGGATCAGGGCGCATGGAAACACCATATATTTT | TRBJ1-3 | TRBV7-8 | . | once
CATSDRETQYF | TGTGCCACCAGTGATCGGGAGACCCAGTACTTC | TRBJ2-5 | TRBV24-1 | . | .
CASSQLLGETQYF | TGCGCCAGCAGCCAACTGCTAGGAGAGACCCAGTACTTC | TRBJ2-5 | TRBV4-1 | . | few
CASSHTGADTQYF | TGTGCCAGCAGCCATACAGGGGCGGATACGCAGTATTTT | TRBJ2-3 | TRBV3-1 | TRBD1 | few
CASSQDLGGYNEQFF | TGTGCCAGCAGCCAAGATCTCGGCGGCTACAATGAGCAGTTCTTC | TRBJ2-1 | TRBV4-2 | . | few
CSAPPPGWETQYF | TGCAGTGCTCCCCCCCCCGGGTGGGAGACCCAGTACTTC | TRBJ2-5 | TRBV20-1 | . | few
CASSENLGGYGYTF | TGTGCCAGCAGTGAGAATCTAGGTGGCTATGGCTACACCTTC | TRBJ1-2 | TRBV6-6 | . | few
CASSLSPTGFANTGELFF | TGCGCCAGCAGCTTGTCCCCAACAGGGTTCGCGAACACCGGGGAGCTGTTTTTT | TRBJ2-2 | TRBV5-1 | . | .
CASSPDRGTMNTEAFF | TGTGCCAGCTCTCCTGACAGGGGAACCATGAACACTGAAGCTTTCTTT | TRBJ1-1 | TRBV18 | TRBD1 | many
CASSVDRGWYGYTF | TGCGCCAGCAGCGTCGACAGGGGTTGGTATGGCTACACCTTC | TRBJ1-2 | TRBV5-1 | TRBD1 | many
CASKLYRDRGTDTQYF | TGTGCCAGCAAATTATACCGGGACAGGGGCACAGATACGCAGTATTTT | TRBJ2-3 | TRBV27 | TRBD1 | few
CASSIREMTDAFF | TGTGCCAGCAGCATAAGAGAAATGACAGACGCTTTCTTT | TRBJ1-1 | TRBV7-2 | . | .
CATQGTSTDTQYF | TGTGCCACACAGGGCACTAGCACAGATACGCAGTATTTT | TRBJ2-3 | TRBV24-1 | . | .
CASSPRQGVTYYGYTF | TGTGCCAGCAGCCCGAGGCAGGGGGTCACCTACTATGGCTACACCTTC | TRBJ1-2 | TRBV7-2 | TRBD1 | few
CASSSLRGGSTDTQYF | TGTGCCAGCAGCTCCCTGAGGGGGGGGAGCACAGATACGCAGTATTTT | TRBJ2-3 | TRBV7-2 | . | few
CASSYSPGGQETQYF | TGTGCCAGCAGTTACTCCCCGGGGGGCCAAGAGACCCAGTACTTC | TRBJ2-5 | TRBV6-5 | TRBD2 | .
CASSPALGTGNVLDTDTQYF | TGTGCCAGCTCACCCGCCCTCGGGACAGGGAATGTGTTGGACACAGATACGCAGTATTTT | TRBJ2-3 | TRBV18 | TRBD1 | .
CASSSETSGQPQHF | TGTGCCAGCAGCTCCGAGACCTCTGGTCAGCCCCAGCATTTT | TRBJ1-5 | TRBV7-9 | . | .
CASSERVRSISPLHF | TGTGCCAGCAGTGAAAGGGTTCGGAGTATTTCACCCCTCCACTTT | TRBJ1-6 | TRBV2 | . | .
CASSQSPQGAGELFF | TGCGCCAGCAGCCAATCGCCCCAGGGGGCCGGGGAGCTGTTTTTT | TRBJ2-2 | TRBV4-3 | TRBD1 | many
CASSYYLNTGELFF | TGTGCCAGCAGTTACTACTTGAACACCGGGGAGCTGTTTTTT | TRBJ2-2 | TRBV6-5 | . | .
CASSQDRGQGRGYTF | TGTGCCAGCAGCCAAGATAGGGGGCAGGGGAGAGGCTACACCTTC | TRBJ1-2 | TRBV3-1 | TRBD1 | few
CASSLELGKLVEYF | TGTGCCAGCAGCTTGGAATTAGGAAAATTGGTTGAGTACTTC | TRBJ2-7 | TRBV5-5 | . | .
CASSLTSNQPQHF | TGTGCCAGCAGCTTGACGAGCAATCAGCCCCAGCATTTT | TRBJ1-5 | TRBV7-9 | . | many
CASSQYLGDYGYTF | TGTGCCAGCAGCCAATACCTAGGGGACTATGGCTACACCTTC | TRBJ1-2 | TRBV4-2 | . | few
CASSPALDTQYF | TGTGCCAGCAGCCCGGCACTTGATACGCAGTATTTT | TRBJ2-3 | TRBV9 | . | few
CASSFDQGAMYNSPLHF | TGTGCCAGCAGTTTTGATCAGGGGGCGATGTATAATTCACCCCTCCACTTT | TRBJ1-6 | TRBV12-3/TRBV12-4 | TRBD1 | many
CASSSQILTDTQYF | TGTGCCAGCAGCTCACAGATACTCACAGATACGCAGTATTTT | TRBJ2-3 | TRBV11-2 | . | .
CASSPRTGGGNNEQFF | TGTGCCAGCAGCCCCCGTACTGGGGGGGGGAACAATGAGCAGTTCTTC | TRBJ2-1 | TRBV7-2 | TRBD2 | few
CASKTSGVQETQYF | TGTGCCAGCAAGACTAGCGGGGTCCAGGAGACCCAGTACTTC | TRBJ2-5 | TRBV7-2 | TRBD2 | many
CATKELGYNEQFF | TGTGCCACCAAGGAGCTCGGCTACAATGAGCAGTTCTTC | TRBJ2-1 | TRBV15 | . | .
CASSQVIAGGPNQETQYF | TGCGCCAGCAGCCAAGTTATAGCGGGGGGGCCGAATCAAGAGACCCAGTACTTC | TRBJ2-5 | TRBV4-3 | TRBD2 | few
CASSPRSESGNTIYF | TGTGCCAGCAGCCCCAGATCGGAATCTGGAAACACCATATATTTT | TRBJ1-3 | TRBV7-2 | . | once
CASSIGTPYNSPLHF | TGTGCCAGCAGCATAGGGACACCGTATAATTCACCCCTCCACTTT | TRBJ1-6 | TRBV21-1 | . | .
CASSHSLGNEQFF | TGTGCCAGCAGCCATTCCCTGGGGAATGAGCAGTTCTTC | TRBJ2-1 | TRBV14 | . | few
CASSQQTYPGGQVRDTQYF | TGTGCCAGCAGCCAGCAGACGTATCCCGGGGGGCAAGTTCGGGATACGCAGTATTTT | TRBJ2-3 | TRBV4-2 | . | .
CASSVGRLPTDTQYF | TGTGCCAGCAGCGTAGGCAGGCTCCCCACAGATACGCAGTATTTT | TRBJ2-3 | TRBV7-9 | . | few